This TCR beta chain is from a study of Graves' ophthalmopathy and Graves' hyperthyroidism. Orbital computed tomography, thyroid ultrasound, TRAb, serum thyroxine and clinical symptoms formed the basis of diagnosis. In its sample, this clonotype was seen many times. Amplification from RNA transcripts yielded the TCR beta CDR3 regions. First-round RT-PCR used HTBI primers; second-round multiplex PCR followed. TCRdb redid the calling of the multiplex PCR reads with MiXCR, one entry per CDR3 protein. The sample carries 500,000 to 800,000 distinct CDR3 sequences, just over 40% recorded once. Sample: peripheral blood. The TCR comes from an adult man with Graves' ophthalmopathy.

The CDR3 DNA is TGTGCCAGCACCCTCATGGGGCGGGGGACTGAAGCTTTCTTT. Protein sequence: CASTLMGRGTEAFF. V usage is TRBV10-3 and J usage is TRBJ1-1, with TRBD1 as a possible D gene (5 bases). V dropped 10 bases and J dropped 5 bases, with 20 bases sitting between them. The CDR3 consists of 14 residues. The germline CDR1 and CDR2 sequences are ENHRY and SYGVKD.